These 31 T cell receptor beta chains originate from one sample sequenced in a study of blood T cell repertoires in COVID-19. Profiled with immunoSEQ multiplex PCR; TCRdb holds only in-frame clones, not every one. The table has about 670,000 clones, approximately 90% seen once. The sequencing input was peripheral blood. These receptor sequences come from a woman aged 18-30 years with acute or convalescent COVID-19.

CDR3 sequence (DNA): TGTGCCAGCAGCTCAGGGCGGACCGGGGAGCTGTTTTTT. Translated: CASSSGRTGELFF. This sequence joins TRBV3-1 (or the pseudogene TRBV3-2) and TRBJ2-2, with D possibly being TRBD1 (5 bases). Germline lookup yields CDR1 LGHDT and CDR2 YNNKEL (reference sequence). V lost 5 bases and J lost 5, with 9 bases in between. This CDR3 comprises 13 residues.

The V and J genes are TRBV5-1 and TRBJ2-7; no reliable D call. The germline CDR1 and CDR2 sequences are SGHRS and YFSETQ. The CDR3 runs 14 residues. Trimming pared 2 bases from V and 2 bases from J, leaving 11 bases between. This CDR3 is CASSLSFPAYEQYF. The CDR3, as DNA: TGCGCCAGCAGCTTATCTTTTCCAGCCTACGAGCAGTACTTC.

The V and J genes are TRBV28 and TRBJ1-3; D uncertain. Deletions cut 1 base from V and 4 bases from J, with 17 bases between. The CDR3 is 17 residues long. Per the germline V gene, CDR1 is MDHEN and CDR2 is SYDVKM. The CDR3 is CASSLYAGPVDGNTIYF. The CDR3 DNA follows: TGTGCCAGCAGTTTATACGCGGGCCCGGTGGACGGAAACACCATATATTTT.

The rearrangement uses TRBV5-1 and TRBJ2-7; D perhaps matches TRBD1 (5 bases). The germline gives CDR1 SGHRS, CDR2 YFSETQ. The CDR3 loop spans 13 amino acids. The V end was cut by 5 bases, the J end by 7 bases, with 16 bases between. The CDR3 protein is CASSTGGPWEQYF. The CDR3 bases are TGCGCCAGCAGTACAGGTGGGCCATGGGAGCAGTACTTC.

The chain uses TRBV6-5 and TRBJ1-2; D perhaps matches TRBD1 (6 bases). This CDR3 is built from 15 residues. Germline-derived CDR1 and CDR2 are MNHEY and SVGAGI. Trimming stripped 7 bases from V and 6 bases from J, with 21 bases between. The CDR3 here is CASTPWARGSHGYTF. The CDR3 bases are TGTGCCAGCACCCCCTGGGCCAGGGGCTCCCATGGCTACACCTTC.

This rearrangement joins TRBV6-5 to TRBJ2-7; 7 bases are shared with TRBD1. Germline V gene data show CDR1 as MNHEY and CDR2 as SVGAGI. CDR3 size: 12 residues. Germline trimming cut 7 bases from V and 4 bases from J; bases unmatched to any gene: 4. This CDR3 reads CASTSRGYEQYF. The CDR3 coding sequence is TGTGCCAGCACCTCCAGGGGGTACGAGCAGTACTTC.

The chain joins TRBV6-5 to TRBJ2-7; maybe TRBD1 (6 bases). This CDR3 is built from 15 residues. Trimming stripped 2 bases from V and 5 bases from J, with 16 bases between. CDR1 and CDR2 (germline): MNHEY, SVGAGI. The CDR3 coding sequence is TGTGCCAGCAGTTACGGAGCAGGGGAACTGGACGAGCAGTACTTC. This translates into CASSYGAGELDEQYF.

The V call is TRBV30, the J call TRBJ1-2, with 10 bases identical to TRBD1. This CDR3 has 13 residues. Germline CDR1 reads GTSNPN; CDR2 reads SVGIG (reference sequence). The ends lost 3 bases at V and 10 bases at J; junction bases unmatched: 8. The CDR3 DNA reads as TGTGCCTGGAGCGAAGGGACAGGGGATGACTACACCTTC. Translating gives CAWSEGTGDDYTF.

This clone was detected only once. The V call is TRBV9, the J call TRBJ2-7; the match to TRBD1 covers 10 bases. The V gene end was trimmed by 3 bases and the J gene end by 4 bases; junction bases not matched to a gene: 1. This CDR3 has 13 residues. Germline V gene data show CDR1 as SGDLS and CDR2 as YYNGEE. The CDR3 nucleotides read TGTGCCAGCAGCGGGGACAGGGGTTACGAGCAGTACTTC. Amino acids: CASSGDRGYEQYF. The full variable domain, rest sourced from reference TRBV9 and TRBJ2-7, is DSGVTQTPKHLITATGQRVTLRCSPRSGDLSVYWYQQSLDQGLQFLIQYYNGEERAKGNILERFSAQQFPDLHSELNLSSLELGDSALYFCASSGDRGYEQYFGPGTRLTVT.

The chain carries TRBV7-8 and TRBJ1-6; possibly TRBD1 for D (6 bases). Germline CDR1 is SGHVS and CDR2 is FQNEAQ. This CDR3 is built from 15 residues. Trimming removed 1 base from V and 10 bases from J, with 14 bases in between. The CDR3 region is CASSLGYREGSPLHF. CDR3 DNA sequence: TGTGCCAGCAGCTTAGGTTACAGGGAGGGCTCACCCCTCCACTTT.

The chain's CDR3 is CASSQVRDREPYEQYF. CDR3 nucleotides: TGCGCCAGCAGCCAAGTCCGGGACAGGGAGCCCTACGAGCAGTACTTC. V is TRBV4-3 and J is TRBJ2-7; 9 nucleotides match TRBD1. The CDR3 totals 16 residues. Germline V gene data show CDR1 as LGHNA and CDR2 as YSLEER. V shed 1 base, J shed 2 bases, and the junction held 6 bases outside the gene matches.

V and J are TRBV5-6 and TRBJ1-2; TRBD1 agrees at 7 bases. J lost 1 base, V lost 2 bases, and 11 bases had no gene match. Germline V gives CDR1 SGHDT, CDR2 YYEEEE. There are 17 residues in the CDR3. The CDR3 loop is CASSLKGQAYLNYGYTF. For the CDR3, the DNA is TGTGCCAGCAGCTTAAAAGGACAGGCTTATCTTAACTATGGCTACACCTTC.

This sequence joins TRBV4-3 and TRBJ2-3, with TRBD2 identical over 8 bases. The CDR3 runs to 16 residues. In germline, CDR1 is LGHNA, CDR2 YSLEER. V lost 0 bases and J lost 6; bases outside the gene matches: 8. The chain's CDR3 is CASSQESAGAYDTQYF. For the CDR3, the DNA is TGCGCCAGCAGCCAAGAATCAGCGGGGGCATATGATACGCAGTATTTT.

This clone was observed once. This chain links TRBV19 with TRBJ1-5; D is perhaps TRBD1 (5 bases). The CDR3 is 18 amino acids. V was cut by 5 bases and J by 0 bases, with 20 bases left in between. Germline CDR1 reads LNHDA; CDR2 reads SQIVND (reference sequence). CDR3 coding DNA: TGTGCCAGTAGTCTATCCGGGGGTCCCATTTTTAGCAATCAGCCCCAGCATTTT. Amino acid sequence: CASSLSGGPIFSNQPQHF.

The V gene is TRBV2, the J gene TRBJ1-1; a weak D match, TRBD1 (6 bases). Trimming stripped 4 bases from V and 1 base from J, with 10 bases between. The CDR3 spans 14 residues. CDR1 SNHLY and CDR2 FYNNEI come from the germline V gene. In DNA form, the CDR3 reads TGTGCCAGCAGTGTTGACAGGACGAACACTGAAGCTTTCTTT. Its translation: CASSVDRTNTEAFF.

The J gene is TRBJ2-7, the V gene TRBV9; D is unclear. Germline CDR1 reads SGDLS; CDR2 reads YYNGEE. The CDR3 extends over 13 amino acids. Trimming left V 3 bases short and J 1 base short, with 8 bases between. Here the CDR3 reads CASSAAGSYEQYF. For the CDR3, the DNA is TGTGCCAGCAGCGCCGCCGGGTCCTACGAGCAGTACTTC.

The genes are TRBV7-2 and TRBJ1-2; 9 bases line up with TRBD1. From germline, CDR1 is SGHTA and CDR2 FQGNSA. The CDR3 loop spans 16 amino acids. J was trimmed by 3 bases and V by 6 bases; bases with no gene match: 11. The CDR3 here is CASSPRVRTGDYGYTF. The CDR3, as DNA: TGTGCCAGCAGTCCTAGAGTTAGGACAGGGGACTATGGCTACACCTTC.

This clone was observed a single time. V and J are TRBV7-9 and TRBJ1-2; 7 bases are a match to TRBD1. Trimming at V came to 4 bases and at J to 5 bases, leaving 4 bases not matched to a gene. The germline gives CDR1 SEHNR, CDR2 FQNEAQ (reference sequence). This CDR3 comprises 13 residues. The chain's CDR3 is CASSSGTAYGYTF. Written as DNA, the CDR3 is TGTGCCAGCAGCTCCGGGACAGCATATGGCTACACCTTC. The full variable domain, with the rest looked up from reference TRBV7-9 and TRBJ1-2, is DTGVSQNPRHKITKRGQNVTFRCDPISEHNRLYWYRQTLGQGPEFLTYFQNEAQLEKSRLLSDRFSAERPKGSFSTLEIQRTEQGDSAMYLCASSSGTAYGYTFGSGTRLTVV.

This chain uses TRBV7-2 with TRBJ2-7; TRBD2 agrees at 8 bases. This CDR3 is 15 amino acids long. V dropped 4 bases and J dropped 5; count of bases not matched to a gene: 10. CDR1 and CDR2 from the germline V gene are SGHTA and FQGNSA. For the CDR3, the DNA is TGTGCCAGCAGCTATAGCGGGGTGCTGGTTAACGAGCAGTACTTC. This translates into CASSYSGVLVNEQYF.

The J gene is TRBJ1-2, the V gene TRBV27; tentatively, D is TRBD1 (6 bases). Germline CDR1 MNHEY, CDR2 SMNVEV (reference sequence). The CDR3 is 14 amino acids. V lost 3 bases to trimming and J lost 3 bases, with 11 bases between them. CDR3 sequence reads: CASSFLGHHYGYTF. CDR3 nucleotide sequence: TGTGCCAGCAGTTTTCTGGGACACCACTATGGCTACACCTTC.

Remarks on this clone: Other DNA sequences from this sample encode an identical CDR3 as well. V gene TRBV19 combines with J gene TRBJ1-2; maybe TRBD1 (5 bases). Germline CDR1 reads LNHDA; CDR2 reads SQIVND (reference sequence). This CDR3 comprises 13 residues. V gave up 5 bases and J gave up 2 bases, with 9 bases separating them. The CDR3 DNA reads TGTGCCAGTAGTGACAGACTCAACTATGGCTACACCTTC. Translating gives CASSDRLNYGYTF. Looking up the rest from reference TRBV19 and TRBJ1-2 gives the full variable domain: DGGITQSPKYLFRKEGQNVTLSCEQNLNHDAMYWYRQDPGQGLRLIYYSQIVNDFQKGDIAEGYSVSREKKESFPLTVTSAQKNPTAFYLCASSDRLNYGYTFGSGTRLTVV.

Here the CDR3 reads CASRGQGWLRNQPQHF. The DNA for the CDR3 is TGTGCCAGTAGGGGACAGGGGTGGCTTCGCAATCAGCCCCAGCATTTT. The chain links TRBV19 to TRBJ1-5; TRBD1 agrees at 10 bases. Germline lookup yields CDR1 LNHDA and CDR2 SQIVND (reference sequence). V gave up 6 bases and J gave up 2 bases; unmatched junction bases: 7. This CDR3 comprises 16 residues. The full variable domain, with the rest looked up from reference TRBV19 and TRBJ1-5, is DGGITQSPKYLFRKEGQNVTLSCEQNLNHDAMYWYRQDPGQGLRLIYYSQIVNDFQKGDIAEGYSVSREKKESFPLTVTSAQKNPTAFYLCASRGQGWLRNQPQHFGDGTRLSIL.

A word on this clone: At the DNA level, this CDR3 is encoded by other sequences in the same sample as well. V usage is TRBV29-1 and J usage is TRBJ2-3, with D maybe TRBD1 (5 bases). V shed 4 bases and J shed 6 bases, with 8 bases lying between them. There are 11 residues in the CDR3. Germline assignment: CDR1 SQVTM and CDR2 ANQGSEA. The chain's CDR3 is CSVVGADTQYF. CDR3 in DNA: TGCAGCGTTGTAGGGGCCGATACGCAGTATTTT.

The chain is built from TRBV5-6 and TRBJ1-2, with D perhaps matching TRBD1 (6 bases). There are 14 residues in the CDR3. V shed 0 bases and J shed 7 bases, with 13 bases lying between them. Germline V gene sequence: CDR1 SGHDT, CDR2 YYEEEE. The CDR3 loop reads CASSLVYGGGGYTF. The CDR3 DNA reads TGTGCCAGCAGCTTGGTTTATGGGGGCGGTGGCTACACCTTC. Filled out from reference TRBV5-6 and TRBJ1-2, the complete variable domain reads DAGVTQSPTHLIKTRGQQVTLRCSPKSGHDTVSWYQQALGQGPQFIFQYYEEEERQRGNFPDRFSGHQFPNYSSELNVNALLLGDSALYLCASSLVYGGGGYTFGSGTRLTVV.

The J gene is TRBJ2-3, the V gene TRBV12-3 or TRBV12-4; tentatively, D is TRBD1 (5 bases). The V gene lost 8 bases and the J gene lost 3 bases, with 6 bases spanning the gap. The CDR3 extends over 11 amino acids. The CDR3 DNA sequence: TGTGCCAGCGGGGCAACAGATACGCAGTATTTT. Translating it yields CASGATDTQYF.

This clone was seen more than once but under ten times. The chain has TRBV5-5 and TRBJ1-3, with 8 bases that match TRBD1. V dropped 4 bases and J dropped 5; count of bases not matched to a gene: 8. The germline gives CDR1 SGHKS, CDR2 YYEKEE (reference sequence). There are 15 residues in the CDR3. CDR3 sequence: CASSTTQGGRNTIYF. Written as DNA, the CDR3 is TGTGCCAGCAGCACCACACAGGGGGGGCGAAACACCATATATTTT.

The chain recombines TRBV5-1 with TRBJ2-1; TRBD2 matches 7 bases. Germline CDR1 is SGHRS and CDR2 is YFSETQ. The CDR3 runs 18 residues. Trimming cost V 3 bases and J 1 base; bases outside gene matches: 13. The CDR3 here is CASSSGLVGGKSYNEQFF. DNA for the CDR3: TGCGCCAGCAGCTCCGGACTAGTGGGGGGGAAATCCTACAATGAGCAGTTCTTC.

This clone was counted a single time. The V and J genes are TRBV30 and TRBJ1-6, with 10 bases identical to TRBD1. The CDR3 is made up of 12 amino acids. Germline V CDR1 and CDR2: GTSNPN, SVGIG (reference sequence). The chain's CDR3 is CATGTGASPLHF. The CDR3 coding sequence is TGTGCTACCGGGACAGGGGCCTCACCCCTCCACTTT.

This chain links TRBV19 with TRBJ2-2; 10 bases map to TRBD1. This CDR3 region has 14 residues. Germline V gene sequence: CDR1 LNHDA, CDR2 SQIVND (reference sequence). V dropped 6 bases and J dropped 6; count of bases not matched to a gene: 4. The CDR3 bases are TGTGCCAGTAGGGACAGGGGGAGCTCCGGGGAGCTGTTTTTT. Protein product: CASRDRGSSGELFF.

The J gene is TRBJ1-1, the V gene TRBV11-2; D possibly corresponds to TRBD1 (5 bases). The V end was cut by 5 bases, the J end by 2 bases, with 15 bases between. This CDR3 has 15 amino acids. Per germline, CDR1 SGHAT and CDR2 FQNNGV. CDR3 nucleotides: TGTGCCAGCAGCACAGGCTACCTGGACAACACTGAAGCTTTCTTT. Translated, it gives CASSTGYLDNTEAFF.

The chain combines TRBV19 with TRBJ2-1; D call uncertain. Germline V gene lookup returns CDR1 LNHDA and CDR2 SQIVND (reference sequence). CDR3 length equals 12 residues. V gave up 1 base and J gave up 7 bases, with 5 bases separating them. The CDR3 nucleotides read TGTGCCAGTAGTATAGTGCAGAATGAGCAGTTCTTC. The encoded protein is CASSIVQNEQFF. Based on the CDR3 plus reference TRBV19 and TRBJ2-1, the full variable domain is DGGITQSPKYLFRKEGQNVTLSCEQNLNHDAMYWYRQDPGQGLRLIYYSQIVNDFQKGDIAEGYSVSREKKESFPLTVTSAQKNPTAFYLCASSIVQNEQFFGPGTRLTVL.